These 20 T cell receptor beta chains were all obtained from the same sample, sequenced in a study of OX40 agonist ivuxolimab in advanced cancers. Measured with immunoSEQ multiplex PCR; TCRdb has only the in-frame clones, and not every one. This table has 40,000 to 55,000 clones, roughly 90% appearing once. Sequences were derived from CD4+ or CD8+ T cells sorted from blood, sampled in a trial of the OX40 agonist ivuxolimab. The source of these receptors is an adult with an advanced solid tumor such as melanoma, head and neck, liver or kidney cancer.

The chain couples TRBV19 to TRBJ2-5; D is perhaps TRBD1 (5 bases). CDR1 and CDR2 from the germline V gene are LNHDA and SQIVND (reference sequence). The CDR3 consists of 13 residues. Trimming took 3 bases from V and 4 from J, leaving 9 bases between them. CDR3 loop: CASSIQGAETQYF. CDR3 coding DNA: TGTGCCAGTAGTATTCAGGGCGCAGAGACCCAGTACTTC.

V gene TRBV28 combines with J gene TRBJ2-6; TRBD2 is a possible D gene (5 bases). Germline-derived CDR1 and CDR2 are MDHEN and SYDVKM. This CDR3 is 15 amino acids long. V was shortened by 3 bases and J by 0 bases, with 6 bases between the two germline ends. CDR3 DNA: TGTGCCAGCAGTTTCCGGGGCTCTGGGGCCAACGTCCTGACTTTC. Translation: CASSFRGSGANVLTF.

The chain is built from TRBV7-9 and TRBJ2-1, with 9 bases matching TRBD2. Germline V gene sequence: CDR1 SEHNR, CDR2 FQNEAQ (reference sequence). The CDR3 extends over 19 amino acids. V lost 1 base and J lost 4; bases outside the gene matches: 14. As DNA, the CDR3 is TGTGCCAGCAGCTTAGAGTGGAGGACTAGCGACAACCTGTACAATGAGCAGTTCTTC. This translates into CASSLEWRTSDNLYNEQFF.

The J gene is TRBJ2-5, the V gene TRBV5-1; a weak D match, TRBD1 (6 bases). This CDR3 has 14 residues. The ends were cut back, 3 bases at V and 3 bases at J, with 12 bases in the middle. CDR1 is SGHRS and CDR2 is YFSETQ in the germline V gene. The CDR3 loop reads CASSSLSGEETQYF. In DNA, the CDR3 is TGCGCCAGCAGCTCCCTGTCAGGGGAAGAGACCCAGTACTTC.

The CDR3 nucleotides read TGTGCCAGCAGTACGGGGAGCAATCAGCCCCAGCATTTT. It codes for CASSTGSNQPQHF. The chain has TRBV7-2 and TRBJ1-5; D not certain. The germline CDR1 and CDR2 sequences are SGHTA and FQGNSA. The V gene lost 6 bases and the J gene lost 1 base, with 7 bases spanning the gap. This CDR3 is 13 amino acids long.

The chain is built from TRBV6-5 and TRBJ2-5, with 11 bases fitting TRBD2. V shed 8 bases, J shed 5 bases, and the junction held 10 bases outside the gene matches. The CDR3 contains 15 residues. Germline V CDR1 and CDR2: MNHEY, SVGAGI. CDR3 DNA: TGTGCCAGCCGATGGCTAGCGGGAGGAGGCGAGACCCAGTACTTC. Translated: CASRWLAGGGETQYF.

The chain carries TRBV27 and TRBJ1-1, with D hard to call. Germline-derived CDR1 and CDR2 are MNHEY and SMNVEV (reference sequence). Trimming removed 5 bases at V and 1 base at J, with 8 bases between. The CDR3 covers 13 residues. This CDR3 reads CASSLAGNTEAFF. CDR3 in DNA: TGTGCCAGCAGTCTGGCAGGGAACACTGAAGCTTTCTTT.

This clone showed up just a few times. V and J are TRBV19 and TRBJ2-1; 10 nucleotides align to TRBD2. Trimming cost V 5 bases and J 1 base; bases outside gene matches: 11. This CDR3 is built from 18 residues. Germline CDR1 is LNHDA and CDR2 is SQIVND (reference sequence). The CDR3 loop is CASSLTPPSGRSYNEQFF. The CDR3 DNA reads TGTGCCAGTAGTCTAACCCCTCCTAGCGGGAGATCCTACAATGAGCAGTTCTTC.

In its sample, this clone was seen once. DNA of the CDR3: TGCAGTGCCCCGACTAGTAATACGCAGTATTTT. This gives the protein CSAPTSNTQYF. This chain connects TRBV20-1 to TRBJ2-3; D is possibly TRBD2 (6 bases). CDR1 is DFQATT, CDR2 SNEGSKA, per germline (reference sequence). V dropped 6 bases and J dropped 7 bases, with 11 bases sitting between them. The CDR3 is 11 residues long.

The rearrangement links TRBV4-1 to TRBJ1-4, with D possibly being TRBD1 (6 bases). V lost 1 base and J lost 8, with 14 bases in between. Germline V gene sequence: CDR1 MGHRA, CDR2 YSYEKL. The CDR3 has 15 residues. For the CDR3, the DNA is TGCGCCAGCAGCCAAGTGGGGGCAGAGTCGGAAAAACTGTTTTTT. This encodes CASSQVGAESEKLFF.

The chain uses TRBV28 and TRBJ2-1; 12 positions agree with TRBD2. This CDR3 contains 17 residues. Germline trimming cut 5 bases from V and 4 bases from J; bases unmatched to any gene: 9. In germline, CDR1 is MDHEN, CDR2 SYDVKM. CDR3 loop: CASSRPGLAGGYNEQFF. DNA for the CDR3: TGTGCCAGCAGTCGACCGGGGCTAGCGGGAGGGTACAATGAGCAGTTCTTC. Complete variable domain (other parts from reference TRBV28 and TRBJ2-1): DVKVTQSSRYLVKRTGEKVFLECVQDMDHENMFWYRQDPGLGLRLIYFSYDVKMKEKGDIPEGYSVSREKKERFSLILESASTNQTSMYLCASSRPGLAGGYNEQFFGPGTRLTVL.

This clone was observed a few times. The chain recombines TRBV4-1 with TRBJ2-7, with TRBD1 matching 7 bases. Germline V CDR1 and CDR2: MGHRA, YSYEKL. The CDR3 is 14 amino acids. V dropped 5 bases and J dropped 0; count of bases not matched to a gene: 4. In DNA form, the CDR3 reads TGCGCCAGCAGCACGGACAGGAGCTCCTACGAGCAGTACTTC. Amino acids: CASSTDRSSYEQYF.

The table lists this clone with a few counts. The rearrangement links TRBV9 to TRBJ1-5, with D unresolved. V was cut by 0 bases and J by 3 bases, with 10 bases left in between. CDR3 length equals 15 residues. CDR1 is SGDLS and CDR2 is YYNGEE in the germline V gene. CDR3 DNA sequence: TGTGCCAGCAGCGTAGGGGCCGCCTACAATCAGCCCCAGCATTTT. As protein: CASSVGAAYNQPQHF. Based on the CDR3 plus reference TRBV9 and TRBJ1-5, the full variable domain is DSGVTQTPKHLITATGQRVTLRCSPRSGDLSVYWYQQSLDQGLQFLIQYYNGEERAKGNILERFSAQQFPDLHSELNLSSLELGDSALYFCASSVGAAYNQPQHFGDGTRLSIL.

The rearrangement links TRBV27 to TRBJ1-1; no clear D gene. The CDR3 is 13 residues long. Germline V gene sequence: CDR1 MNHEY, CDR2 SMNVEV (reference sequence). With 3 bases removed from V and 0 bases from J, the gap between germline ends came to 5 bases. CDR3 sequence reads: CASSLLVNTEAFF. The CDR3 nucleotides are TGTGCCAGCAGTTTGTTGGTGAACACTGAAGCTTTCTTT.

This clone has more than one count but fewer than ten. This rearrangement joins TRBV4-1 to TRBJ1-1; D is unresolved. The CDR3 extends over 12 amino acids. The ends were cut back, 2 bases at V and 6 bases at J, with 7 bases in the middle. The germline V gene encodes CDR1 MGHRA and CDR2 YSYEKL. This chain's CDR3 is CASSQTQSEAFF. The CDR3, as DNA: TGCGCCAGCAGCCAAACCCAGTCTGAAGCTTTCTTT.

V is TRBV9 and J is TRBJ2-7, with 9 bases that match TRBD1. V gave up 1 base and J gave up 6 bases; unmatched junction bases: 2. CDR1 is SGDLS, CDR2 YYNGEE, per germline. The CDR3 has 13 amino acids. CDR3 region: CASSVRQGGEQYF. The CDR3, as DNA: TGTGCCAGCAGCGTAAGACAGGGGGGCGAGCAGTACTTC.

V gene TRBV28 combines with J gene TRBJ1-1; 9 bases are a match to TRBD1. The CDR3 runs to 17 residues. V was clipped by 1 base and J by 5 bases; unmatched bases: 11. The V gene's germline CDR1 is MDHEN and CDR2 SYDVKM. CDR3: CASSLFPIQGALTEAFF. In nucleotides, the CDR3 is TGTGCCAGCAGTTTATTCCCCATACAGGGGGCGCTTACTGAAGCTTTCTTT.

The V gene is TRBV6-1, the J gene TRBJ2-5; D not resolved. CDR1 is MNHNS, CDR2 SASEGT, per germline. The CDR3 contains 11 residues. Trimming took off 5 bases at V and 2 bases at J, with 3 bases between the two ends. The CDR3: CASSLQETQYF. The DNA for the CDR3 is TGTGCCAGCAGTTTACAAGAGACCCAGTACTTC.

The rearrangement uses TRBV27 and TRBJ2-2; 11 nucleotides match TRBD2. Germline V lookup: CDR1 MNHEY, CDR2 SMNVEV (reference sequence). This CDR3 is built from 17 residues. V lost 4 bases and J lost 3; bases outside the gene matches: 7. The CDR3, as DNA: TGTGCCAGCAGTTCAATCGGGACTAGCGGTTACACCGGGGAGCTGTTTTTT. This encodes CASSSIGTSGYTGELFF.

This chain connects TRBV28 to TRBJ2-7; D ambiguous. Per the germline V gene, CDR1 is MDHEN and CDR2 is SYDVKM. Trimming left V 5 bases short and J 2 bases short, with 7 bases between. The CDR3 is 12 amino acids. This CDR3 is CASSPHAYEQYF. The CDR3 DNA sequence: TGTGCCAGCAGTCCCCATGCCTACGAGCAGTACTTC.